The rows below give T cell receptor beta chains drawn from one sample of a study of read filtering for tumor transcriptome and immune sequencing. TCRdb fed the reads into MiXCR, producing one record per CDR3 protein. The sample lists about 40,000 distinct CDR3 sequences; 12% were seen once. Source material: a population of CD138-negative cells sorted from bone marrow. Every receptor here comes from a donor at least 40 years old with multiple myeloma. Both conserved end residues are part of each CDR3. D genes are given only for firm matches. A clone size is listed for some rows: how often the clone was seen (once, few, many), or a class if it is expanded.

J,D,V,size,DNA,CDR3
TRBJ1-2,.,TRBV29-1,once,TGCGGCGTAGAAGCCCGACGAGCCGGAATGGATAGCTATGGCTACACCTTC,CGVEARRAGMDSYGYTF
TRBJ2-2,.,TRBV28,many,TGTGCCAGCAGTGCACGGGACAACGGGGAGCTGTTTTTT,CASSARDNGELFF
TRBJ2-3,TRBD2,TRBV27,many,TGTGCCACCAGCATCCTAGCGGGCCCTGACACAGATACGCAGTATTTT,CATSILAGPDTDTQYF
TRBJ2-1,.,TRBV5-1,many,TGCGCCAGCAGGCCGGACTCGGGGCCCTACAATGAGCAGTTCTTC,CASRPDSGPYNEQFF
TRBJ2-7,TRBD1,TRBV11-2,many,TGTGCCAGCAGCTTTCAGGGGGTTTACGAGCAGTACTTC,CASSFQGVYEQYF
TRBJ1-1,.,TRBV25-1,many,TGTGCCAGCAGTCGGAGGGGTACTGAAGCTTTCTTT,CASSRRGTEAFF
TRBJ2-2,.,TRBV7-6,.,TGTGCCAGCAGCTGGAACACCGGGGAGCTGTTTTTT,CASSWNTGELFF
TRBJ1-3,.,TRBV7-6,many,TGTGCCAGCAGCTTAGCGGCCGGAAACACCATATATTTT,CASSLAAGNTIYF
TRBJ2-7,TRBD2,TRBV20-1,many,TGCAGTGCTCCACCCGCCTCCGGGACTAAAAACCCCTACGAGCAGTACTTC,CSAPPASGTKNPYEQYF
TRBJ1-6,.,TRBV10-3,many,TGTGCCATCAGTGAGTCGGTGAGGAATTCACCCCTCCACTTT,CAISESVRNSPLHF
TRBJ2-5,.,TRBV3-1,many,TGTGCCAGCAGCCAAGCAGGGTTTAAAGAGACCCAGTACTTC,CASSQAGFKETQYF
TRBJ2-7,TRBD2,TRBV7-3,many,TGTGCCAGCAGCTTAACACCGGGGGGCGAGCAGTACTTC,CASSLTPGGEQYF
TRBJ2-1,.,TRBV7-9,many,TGTGCCAGCAGCTCCCACTACAGGGGAGGCTCCTACAATGAGCAGTTCTTC,CASSSHYRGGSYNEQFF
TRBJ2-3,TRBD2,TRBV11-3,many,TGTGCCAGCAGCGTAGCGGGGGGCCATGGAGATACGCAGTATTTT,CASSVAGGHGDTQYF
TRBJ2-5,TRBD2,TRBV7-2,many,TGTGCCAGCAGCTTGGGGACTAGCGGGGTTAGAGAGACCCAGTACTTC,CASSLGTSGVRETQYF
TRBJ2-7,TRBD1,TRBV5-1,many,TGCGCCAGCGCCTCACAGGGGAGCCCCTACGAGCAGTACTTC,CASASQGSPYEQYF
TRBJ2-5,TRBD2,TRBV3-1,many,TGTGCCGCGGGCGGGGGGGCGTTGGAGACCCAGTACTTC,CAAGGGALETQYF
TRBJ2-3,TRBD1,TRBV5-1,many,TGCGCCAGCAGCTCACAGGGGAGCACAGATACGCAGTATTTT,CASSSQGSTDTQYF
TRBJ2-3,TRBD2,TRBV18,many,TGTGCCAGCTCACCACCGACTAGCGTGGGTACGCAGTATTTT,CASSPPTSVGTQYF
TRBJ1-1,.,TRBV12-3/TRBV12-4,many,TGTGCCAGCAGCTCCATAAACACTGAAGCTTTCTTT,CASSSINTEAFF
TRBJ2-2,TRBD2,TRBV12-3/TRBV12-4,many,TGTGCCAGCAGCCCTCTCAGCGGGGGATTCACCGGGGAGCTGTTTTTT,CASSPLSGGFTGELFF
TRBJ2-5,.,TRBV5-6,.,TGTGCCAGCAGCCCGCCGCGGATAGCGCCCGGGGAGACCCAGTACTTC,CASSPPRIAPGETQYF
TRBJ2-7,.,TRBV10-3,many,TGTGCCATCAGTCGGGCAGGGAATATCGACGAGCAGTACTTC,CAISRAGNIDEQYF
TRBJ2-1,TRBD2,TRBV6-2/TRBV6-3,.,TGTGCCAGCAGCACACTAGCGGGGGGTTACAATGAGCAGTTCTTC,CASSTLAGGYNEQFF
TRBJ2-6,.,TRBV10-2,many,TGCGCCAGCAGTGAGTCTGGGGCCAACGTCCTGACTTTC,CASSESGANVLTF
TRBJ2-5,TRBD1,TRBV7-9,many,TGTGCCAGCAGCTCAACCGGGACAGCGGAGACCCAGTACTTC,CASSSTGTAETQYF
TRBJ2-1,.,TRBV7-3,many,TGTGCCAGCAGCTCTGACAATGAGCAGTTCTTC,CASSSDNEQFF
TRBJ2-3,.,TRBV3-1,few,TGTGCCAGCAGCCACCGGGGGCTGCCAGATACGCGGTATTTT,CASSHRGLPDTRYF
TRBJ2-5,TRBD1,TRBV6-6,many,TGTGCCAGCAGCACGGGACAGGGGGGGCAAGAGACCCAGTACTTC,CASSTGQGGQETQYF
TRBJ1-4,.,TRBV29-1,.,TGCAGCGTTGACTCGGGGAGGGTGGATGAAAAACTGTTTTTT,CSVDSGRVDEKLFF
TRBJ2-2,.,TRBV21-1,.,TGTGCCAGTAGCAGACGGAGGGGGACCGGGGAGCTGGTTTTT,CASSRRRGTGELVF
TRBJ2-7,.,TRBV7-9,many,TGTGCCAGCAGCTTTGGACAGAACGAGCAGTACTTC,CASSFGQNEQYF
TRBJ2-3,TRBD1,TRBV7-2,many,TGTGCCAGCAGCTTTCACAGGGGCTTAACGCAGTATTTT,CASSFHRGLTQYF